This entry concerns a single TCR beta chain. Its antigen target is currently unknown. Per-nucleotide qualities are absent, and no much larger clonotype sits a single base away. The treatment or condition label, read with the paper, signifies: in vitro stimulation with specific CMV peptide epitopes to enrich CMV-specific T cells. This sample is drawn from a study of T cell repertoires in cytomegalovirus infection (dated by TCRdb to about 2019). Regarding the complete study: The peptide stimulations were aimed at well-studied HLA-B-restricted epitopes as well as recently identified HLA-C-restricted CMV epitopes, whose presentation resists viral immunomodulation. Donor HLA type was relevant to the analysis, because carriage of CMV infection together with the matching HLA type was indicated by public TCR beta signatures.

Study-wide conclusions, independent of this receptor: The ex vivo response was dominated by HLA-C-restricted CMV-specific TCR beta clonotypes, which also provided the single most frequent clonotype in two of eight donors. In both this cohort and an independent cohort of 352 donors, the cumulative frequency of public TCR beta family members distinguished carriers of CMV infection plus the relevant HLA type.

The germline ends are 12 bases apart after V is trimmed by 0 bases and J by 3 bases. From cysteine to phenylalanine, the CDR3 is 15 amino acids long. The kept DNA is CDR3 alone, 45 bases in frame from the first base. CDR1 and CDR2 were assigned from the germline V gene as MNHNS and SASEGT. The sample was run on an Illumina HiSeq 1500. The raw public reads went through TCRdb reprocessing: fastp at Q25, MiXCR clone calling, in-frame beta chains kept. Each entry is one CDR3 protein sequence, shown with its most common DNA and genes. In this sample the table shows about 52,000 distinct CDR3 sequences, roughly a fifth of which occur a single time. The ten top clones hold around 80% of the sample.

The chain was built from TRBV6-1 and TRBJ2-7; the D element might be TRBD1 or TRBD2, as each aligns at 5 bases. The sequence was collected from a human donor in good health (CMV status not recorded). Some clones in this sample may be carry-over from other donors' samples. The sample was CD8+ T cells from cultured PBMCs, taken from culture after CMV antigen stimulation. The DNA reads TGTGCCAGCAGTGAAGCAGAGGGACGGCTCTACGAGCAGTACTTC. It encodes CASSEAEGRLYEQYF.